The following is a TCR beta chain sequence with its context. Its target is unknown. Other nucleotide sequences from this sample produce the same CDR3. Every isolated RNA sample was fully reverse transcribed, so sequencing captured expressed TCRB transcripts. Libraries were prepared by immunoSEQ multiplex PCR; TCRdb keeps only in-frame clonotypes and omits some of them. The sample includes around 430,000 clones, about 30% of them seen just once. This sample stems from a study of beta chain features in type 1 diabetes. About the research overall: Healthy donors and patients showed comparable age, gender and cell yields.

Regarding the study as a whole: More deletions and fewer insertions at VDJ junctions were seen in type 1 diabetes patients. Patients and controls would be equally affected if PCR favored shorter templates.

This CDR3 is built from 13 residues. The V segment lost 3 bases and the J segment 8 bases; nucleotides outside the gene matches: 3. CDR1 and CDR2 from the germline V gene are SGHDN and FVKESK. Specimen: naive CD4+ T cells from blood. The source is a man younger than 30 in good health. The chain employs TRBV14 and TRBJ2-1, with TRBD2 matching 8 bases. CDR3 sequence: CASSQGLVYEQFF. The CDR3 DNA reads TGTGCCAGCAGCCAGGGACTAGTCTATGAGCAGTTCTTC.